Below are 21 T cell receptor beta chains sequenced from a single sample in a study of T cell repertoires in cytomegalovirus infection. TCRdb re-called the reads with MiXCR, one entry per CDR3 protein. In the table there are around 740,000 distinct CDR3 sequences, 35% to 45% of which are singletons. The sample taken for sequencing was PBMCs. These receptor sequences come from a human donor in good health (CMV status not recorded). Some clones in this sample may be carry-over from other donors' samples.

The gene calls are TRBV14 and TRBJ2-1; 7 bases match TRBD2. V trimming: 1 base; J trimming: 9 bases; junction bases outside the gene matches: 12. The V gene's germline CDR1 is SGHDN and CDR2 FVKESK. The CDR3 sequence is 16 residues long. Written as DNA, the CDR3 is TGTGCCAGCAGCCAAGCCGCGGGAGCAGGTCGGGCTGAGCAGTTCTTC. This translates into CASSQAAGAGRAEQFF.

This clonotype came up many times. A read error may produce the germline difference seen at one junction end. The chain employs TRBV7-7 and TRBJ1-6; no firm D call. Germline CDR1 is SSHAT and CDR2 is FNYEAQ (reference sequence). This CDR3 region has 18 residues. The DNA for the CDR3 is TGTGCTAGCAGCTTAGAAGGAATTCCGGTTCGACGGGATTCACCCCTCCACTTT. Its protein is CASSLEGIPVRRDSPLHF.

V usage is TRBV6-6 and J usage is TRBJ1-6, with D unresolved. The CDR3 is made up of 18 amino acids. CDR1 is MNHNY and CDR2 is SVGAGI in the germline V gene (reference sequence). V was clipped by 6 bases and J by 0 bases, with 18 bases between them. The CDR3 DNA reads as TGTGCCAGCAGCTACATCATGGCGGGGAGCTCCTATAATTCACCCCTCCACTTT. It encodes CASSYIMAGSSYNSPLHF.

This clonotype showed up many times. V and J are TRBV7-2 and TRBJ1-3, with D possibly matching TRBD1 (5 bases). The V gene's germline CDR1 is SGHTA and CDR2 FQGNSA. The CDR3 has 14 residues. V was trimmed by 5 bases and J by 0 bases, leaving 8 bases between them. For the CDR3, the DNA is TGTGCCAGCAGCCAGGGACTCTCTGGAAACACCATATATTTT. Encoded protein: CASSQGLSGNTIYF.

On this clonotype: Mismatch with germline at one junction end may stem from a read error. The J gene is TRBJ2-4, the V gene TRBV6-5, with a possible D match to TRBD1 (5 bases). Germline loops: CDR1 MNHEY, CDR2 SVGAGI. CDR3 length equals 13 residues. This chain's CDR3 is CSSRQTPKNMQYF. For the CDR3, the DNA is TGTTCCAGCCGACAGACCCCCAAAAACATGCAGTACTTC.

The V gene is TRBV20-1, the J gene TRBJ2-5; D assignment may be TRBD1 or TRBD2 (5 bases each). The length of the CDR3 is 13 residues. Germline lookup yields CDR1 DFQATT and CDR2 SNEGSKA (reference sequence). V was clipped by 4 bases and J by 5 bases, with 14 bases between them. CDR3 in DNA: TGCAGTGCTACCGGGACCAGAAGTGAGACCCAGTACTTC. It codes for CSATGTRSETQYF.

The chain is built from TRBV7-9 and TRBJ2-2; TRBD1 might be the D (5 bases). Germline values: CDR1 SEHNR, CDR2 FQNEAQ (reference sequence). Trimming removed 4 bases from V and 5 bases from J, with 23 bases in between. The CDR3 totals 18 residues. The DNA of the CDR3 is TGTGCCAGCAGCTCCCCCAAGCCGACAGTCTCGTATACCGGGGAGCTGTTTTTT. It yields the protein CASSSPKPTVSYTGELFF.

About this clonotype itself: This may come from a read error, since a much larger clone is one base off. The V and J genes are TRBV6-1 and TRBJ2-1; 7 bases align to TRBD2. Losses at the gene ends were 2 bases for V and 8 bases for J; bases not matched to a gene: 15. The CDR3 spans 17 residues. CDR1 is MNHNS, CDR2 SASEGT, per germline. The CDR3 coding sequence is TGTGCCAGCAGTGAATGGGGAACTAGCGTGAGGGTCGATGAGCAGTTCTTC. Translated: CASSEWGTSVRVDEQFF.

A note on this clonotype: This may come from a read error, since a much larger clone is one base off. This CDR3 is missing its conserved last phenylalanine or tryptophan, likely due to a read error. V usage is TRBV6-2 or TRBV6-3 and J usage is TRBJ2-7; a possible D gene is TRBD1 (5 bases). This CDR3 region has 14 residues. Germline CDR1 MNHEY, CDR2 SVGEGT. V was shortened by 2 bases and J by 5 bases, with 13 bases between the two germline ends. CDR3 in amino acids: CASSYGQGSDEQYL. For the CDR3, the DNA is TGTGCCAGCAGTTACGGCCAGGGTTCCGACGAGCAGTACTTA.

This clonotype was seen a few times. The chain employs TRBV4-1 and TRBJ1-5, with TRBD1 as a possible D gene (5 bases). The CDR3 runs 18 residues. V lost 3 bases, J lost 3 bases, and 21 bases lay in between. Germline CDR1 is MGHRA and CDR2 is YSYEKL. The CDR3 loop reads CASSHGVGAPLPNQPQHF. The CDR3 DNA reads TGCGCCAGCAGCCATGGCGTCGGGGCCCCTTTACCCAATCAGCCCCAGCATTTT.

The CDR3 DNA follows: TGTGCCAGCAGCCCGAGGGACAGGGTTAGCACCGGGGAGCTGTTTTTT. Translated, it gives CASSPRDRVSTGELFF. The chain joins TRBV7-2 to TRBJ2-2, with 9 bases that match TRBD1. With V trimmed by 5 bases and J by 4 bases, 8 bases remained unmatched. Germline CDR1 SGHTA, CDR2 FQGNSA. The CDR3 contains 16 residues.

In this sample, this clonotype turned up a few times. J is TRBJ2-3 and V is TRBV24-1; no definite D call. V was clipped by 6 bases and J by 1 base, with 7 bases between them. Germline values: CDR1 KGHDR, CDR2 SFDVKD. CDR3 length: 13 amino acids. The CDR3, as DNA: TGTGCCACCAGTATGCAGGGCACAGATACGCAGTATTTT. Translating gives CATSMQGTDTQYF.

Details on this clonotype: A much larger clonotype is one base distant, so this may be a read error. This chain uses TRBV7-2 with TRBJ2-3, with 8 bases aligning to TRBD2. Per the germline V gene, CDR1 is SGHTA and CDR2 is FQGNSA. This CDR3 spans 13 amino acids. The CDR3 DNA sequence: TGTGCCAGCAGCTCCGTGACTAGCGATACGCAGTGTTTT. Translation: CASSSVTSDTQCF. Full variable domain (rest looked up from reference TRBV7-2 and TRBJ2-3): GAGVSQSPSNKVTEKGKDVELRCDPISGHTALYWYRQSLGQGLEFLIYFQGNSAPDKSGLPSDRFSAERTGGSVSTLTIQRTQQEDSAVYLCASSSVTSDTQCFGPGTRLTVL.

The CDR3 here is CASSDDRQNTEAFF. In nucleotides, the CDR3 is TGTGCCAGCAGTGATGACAGACAGAACACTGAAGCTTTCTTT. V is TRBV12-3 or TRBV12-4 and J is TRBJ1-1; TRBD1 might be the D (5 bases). Trimming removed 5 bases at V and 1 base at J, with 11 bases between. The CDR3 has 14 residues.

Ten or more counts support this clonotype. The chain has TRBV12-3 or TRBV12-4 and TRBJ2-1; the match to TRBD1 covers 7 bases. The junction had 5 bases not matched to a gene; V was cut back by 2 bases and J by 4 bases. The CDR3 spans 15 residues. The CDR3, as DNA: TGTGCCAGCAGTTTAAGGGACAGAGGATACAATGAGCAGTTCTTC. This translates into CASSLRDRGYNEQFF.

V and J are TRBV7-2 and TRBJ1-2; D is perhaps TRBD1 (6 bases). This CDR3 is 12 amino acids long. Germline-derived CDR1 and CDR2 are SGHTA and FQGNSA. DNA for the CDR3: TGTTCAAGCAGCTCAACAGGGTTTGGCTACACCTTC. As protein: CSSSSTGFGYTF.

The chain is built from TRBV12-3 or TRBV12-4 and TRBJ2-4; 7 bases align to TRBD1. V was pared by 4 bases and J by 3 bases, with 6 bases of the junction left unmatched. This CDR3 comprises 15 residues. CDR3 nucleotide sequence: TGTGCCAGCAGTTCCCCAGGGGGTGGCAAAAACATTCAGTACTTC. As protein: CASSSPGGGKNIQYF.

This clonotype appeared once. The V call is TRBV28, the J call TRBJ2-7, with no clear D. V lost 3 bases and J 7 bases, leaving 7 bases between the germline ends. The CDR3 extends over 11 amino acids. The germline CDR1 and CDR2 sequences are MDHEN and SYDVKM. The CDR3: CASSFWGEQYF. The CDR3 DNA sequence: TGTGCCAGCAGTTTTTGGGGTGAGCAGTACTTC.

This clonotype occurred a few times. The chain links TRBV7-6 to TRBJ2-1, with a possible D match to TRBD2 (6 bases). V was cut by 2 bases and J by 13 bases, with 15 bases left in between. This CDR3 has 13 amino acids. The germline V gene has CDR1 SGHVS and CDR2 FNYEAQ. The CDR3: CASSLTGLLKQFF. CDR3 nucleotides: TGTGCCAGCAGCTTAACGGGACTTCTTAAACAGTTCTTC.

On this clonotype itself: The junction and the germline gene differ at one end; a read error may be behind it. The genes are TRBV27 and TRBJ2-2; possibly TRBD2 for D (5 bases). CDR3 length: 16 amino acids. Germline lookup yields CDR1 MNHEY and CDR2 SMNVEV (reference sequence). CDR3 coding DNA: TGTGCCAGCAGTTTATCCACCACCGTCATTACCGGGGAGCGGTTTTTT. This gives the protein CASSLSTTVITGERFF.

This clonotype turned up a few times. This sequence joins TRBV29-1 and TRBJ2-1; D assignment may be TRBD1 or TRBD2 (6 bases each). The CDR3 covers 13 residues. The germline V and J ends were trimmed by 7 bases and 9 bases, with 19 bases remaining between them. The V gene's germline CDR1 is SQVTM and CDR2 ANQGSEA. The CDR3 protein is CSAIRGPSGEQFF. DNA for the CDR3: TGCAGCGCCATCCGGGGGCCCTCCGGTGAGCAGTTCTTC.